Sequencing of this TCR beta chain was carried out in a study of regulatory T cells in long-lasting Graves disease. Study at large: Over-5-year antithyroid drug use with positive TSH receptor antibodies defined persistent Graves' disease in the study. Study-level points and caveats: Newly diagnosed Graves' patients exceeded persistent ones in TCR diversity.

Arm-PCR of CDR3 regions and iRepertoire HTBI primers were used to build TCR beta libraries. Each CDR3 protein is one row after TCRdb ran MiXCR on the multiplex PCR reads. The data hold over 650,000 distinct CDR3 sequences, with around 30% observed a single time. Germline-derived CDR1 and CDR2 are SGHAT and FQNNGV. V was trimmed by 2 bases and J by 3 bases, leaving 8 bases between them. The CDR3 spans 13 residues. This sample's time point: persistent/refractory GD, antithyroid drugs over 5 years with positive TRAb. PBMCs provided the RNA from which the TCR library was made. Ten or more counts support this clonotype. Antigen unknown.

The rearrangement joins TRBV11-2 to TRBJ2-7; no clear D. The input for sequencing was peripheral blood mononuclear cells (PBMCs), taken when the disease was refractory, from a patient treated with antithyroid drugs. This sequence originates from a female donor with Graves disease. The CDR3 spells CASSLRHIYEQYF. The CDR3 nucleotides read TGTGCCAGCAGCTTAAGACATATCTACGAGCAGTACTTC.